This T cell receptor (beta chain) was retrieved from a study of shared clonotypes between healthy human individuals. Study at large: Plates per donor: three CD4 naive, three CD4 memory, two CD8 naive, one CD8 memory. Broader study findings: Clonotype sharing among donors, it was expected, would be affected by sequencing depth. What rarefaction showed was incomplete sorted-subset sequencing despite large depth.

Note on this clone: Its cognate antigen is unknown.

Several immunoSEQ plates received, in even portions, the genomic DNA of each subset. TCRdb keeps only in-frame clones here, not all; method: immunoSEQ multiplex PCR. The table includes millions of clones, over 85% detected once. Germline V CDR1 and CDR2: MRHNA, SNTAGT. The CDR3 is made up of 14 amino acids. Trimming at V came to 4 bases and at J to 5 bases, leaving 4 bases not matched to a gene. Sequencing was carried out using naive CD4+ T cells from PBMCs. Subset noted: CD45RA+ positively selected. This TCR was sampled from a man aged 18 to 29 in good health. Some clones in this sample may be carry-over from other donors' samples. The chain links TRBV6-4 to TRBJ2-2; 7 bases align to TRBD1. The CDR3 loop is CASSVGTATGELFF. The CDR3 bases are TGTGCCAGCAGTGTGGGGACAGCAACCGGGGAGCTGTTTTTT.